These 30 T cell receptor beta chains came from one sample sequenced in a study of vaccination and CD4 T cells after COVID-19. What these receptors recognize is not known. This sample's treatment: roughly ten-day PBMC culture with coronavirus spike peptide pools or control peptides (ViraFEST assay). Cultured CD4+ T cell DNA underwent sequencing with the Oncomine TCR Beta short-read assay. TCRdb reprocessed the PCR reads with MiXCR, giving one entry per CDR3 protein. Of just under 20,000 distinct CDR3 sequences listed, around 48% are singletons. The sequenced sample was CD4+ T cells from blood, cultured in vitro, obtained after SARS-CoV-2 vaccination. These receptors were collected from a human donor who had recovered from COVID-19.

The chain combines TRBV11-2 with TRBJ1-1; D call uncertain. V shed 3 bases and J shed 0 bases, with 14 bases lying between them. CDR3 length: 16 residues. The germline gives CDR1 SGHAT, CDR2 FQNNGV. CDR3 sequence: CASSLRWRNLNTEAFF. The CDR3 bases are TGTGCCAGCAGCTTGAGGTGGAGGAACTTGAACACTGAAGCTTTCTTT.

The chain employs TRBV19 and TRBJ1-2; the D gene is possibly TRBD1 (6 bases). Trimming pared 3 bases from V and 10 bases from J, leaving 18 bases between. Per germline, CDR1 LNHDA and CDR2 SQIVND (reference sequence). The CDR3 loop spans 14 amino acids. The CDR3 reads CASSMGVIGGNYTF. The CDR3 nucleotides read TGTGCCAGTAGTATGGGGGTAATAGGGGGGAACTACACCTTC.

The chain recombines TRBV7-2 with TRBJ1-6, with TRBD1 identical over 7 bases. The V gene's germline CDR1 is SGHTA and CDR2 FQGNSA. V dropped 5 bases and J dropped 10; count of bases not matched to a gene: 14. CDR3 length equals 16 residues. In DNA, the CDR3 is TGTGCCAGCAGCCCCCCAGGAGGGGGCGCAGGGTCACCCCTCCACTTT. Translated, it gives CASSPPGGGAGSPLHF.

CDR3 sequence: CASRRSGQLTEAFF. The CDR3 nucleotides read TGTGCCAGCAGAAGATCGGGACAGCTCACTGAAGCTTTCTTT. The chain links TRBV6-2 or TRBV6-3 to TRBJ1-1; 7 nucleotides match TRBD1. The CDR3 extends over 14 amino acids. The ends lost 6 bases at V and 4 bases at J; junction bases unmatched: 8. Germline lookup yields CDR1 MNHEY and CDR2 SVGEGT.

This clonotype was counted between two and nine times. The chain carries TRBV6-2 or TRBV6-3 and TRBJ1-5; TRBD1 matches 11 bases. Germline V gene sequence: CDR1 MNHEY, CDR2 SVGEGT. The length of the CDR3 is 18 residues. The V segment lost 5 bases and the J segment 3 bases; nucleotides outside the gene matches: 12. CDR3 in amino acids: CASSGTGGSSPYNQPQHF. As DNA, the CDR3 is TGTGCCAGCAGTGGGACAGGGGGATCAAGCCCCTACAATCAGCCCCAGCATTTT.

The chain employs TRBV3-1 and TRBJ1-2, with D perhaps matching TRBD1 (6 bases). V lost 0 bases and J 2 bases, leaving 10 bases between the germline ends. Germline V CDR1 and CDR2: LGHDT, YNNKEL (reference sequence). This CDR3 spans 15 amino acids. The CDR3 DNA reads TGTGCCAGCAGCCAAGACCCTCAGGGGAACTATGGCTACACCTTC. It codes for CASSQDPQGNYGYTF.

V and J are TRBV23-1 and TRBJ1-5; 8 bases map to TRBD1. TRBV23-1 is an ORF, and what it does is uncertain. The V segment lost 5 bases and the J segment 0 bases; nucleotides outside the gene matches: 9. CDR3 length: 17 residues. CDR3 region: CASSNQQGDDSNQPQHF. The CDR3 DNA reads as TGCGCCAGCAGTAACCAACAGGGGGACGATAGCAATCAGCCCCAGCATTTT.

This clonotype occurred a few times. The J gene is TRBJ1-1, the V gene TRBV21-1. TRBV21-1 has pseudogene status. CDR3 length equals 15 residues. Written as DNA, the CDR3 is TGTGCCAGCAGCGAAAGTCGTCCTATGAACACTGAAGCTTTCTTT. Amino acids: CASSESRPMNTEAFF.

This chain connects TRBV5-4 to TRBJ1-6; 7 nucleotides agree with TRBD1. The V and J ends lost 4 bases and 7 bases, in that order; junction bases with no gene match: 8. The germline gives CDR1 SGHNT, CDR2 YYREEE (reference sequence). The CDR3 consists of 15 residues. The CDR3 nucleotides read TGTGCCAGCAGCCGGTCCCCGACAGGGAATTCACCCCTCCACTTT. Encoded protein: CASSRSPTGNSPLHF.

The chain couples TRBV20-1 to TRBJ1-2, with D unclear. Per the germline V gene, CDR1 is DFQATT and CDR2 is SNEGSKA (reference sequence). Trimming took 0 bases from V and 4 from J, leaving 12 bases between them. The CDR3 is made up of 14 amino acids. The CDR3 DNA follows: TGCAGTGCTAGAGATTCGGGAGGCAGCTATGGCTACACCTTC. Its translation: CSARDSGGSYGYTF.

The chain recombines TRBV6-2 or TRBV6-3 with TRBJ2-1; 10 nucleotides agree with TRBD2. The CDR3 has 16 amino acids. Germline lookup yields CDR1 MNHEY and CDR2 SVGEGT. The J segment lost 2 bases and the V segment lost 5 bases, leaving 6 bases of the junction unmatched. This CDR3 reads CASSGNSGGAYNEQFF. The DNA of the CDR3 is TGTGCCAGCAGTGGAAACAGCGGGGGGGCCTACAATGAGCAGTTCTTC.

The rearrangement links TRBV5-4 to TRBJ1-2, with D possibly TRBD1 on 5 matching bases. Trimming removed 0 bases from V and 6 bases from J, with 12 bases in between. The CDR3 has 14 residues. Germline values: CDR1 SGHNT, CDR2 YYREEE (reference sequence). The CDR3 DNA reads as TGTGCCAGCAGCTTGGCCCAGGGTTTGGATGGCTACACCTTC. It specifies CASSLAQGLDGYTF. Variable domain in full (rest from reference TRBV5-4 and TRBJ1-2): ETGVTQSPTHLIKTRGQQVTLRCSSQSGHNTVSWYQQALGQGPQFIFQYYREEENGRGNFPPRFSGLQFPNYSSELNVNALELDDSALYLCASSLAQGLDGYTFGSGTRLTVV.

This clonotype was counted a few times. V gene TRBV7-2 combines with J gene TRBJ2-7; D gene unclear. Germline loops: CDR1 SGHTA, CDR2 FQGNSA. Between the trimmed V and J ends, which lost 5 bases and 6 bases, there was a span of 23 bases. CDR3 length: 16 residues. The CDR3 DNA reads as TGTGCCAGCAGCCGAGGCCTTAGCCCAGCTCCCTCCGAGCAGTACTTC. Translating gives CASSRGLSPAPSEQYF.

The chain joins TRBV5-1 to TRBJ2-7; D is unresolved. Trimming left V 4 bases short and J 0 bases short, with 2 bases between. There are 11 residues in the CDR3. Germline V lookup: CDR1 SGHRS, CDR2 YFSETQ. The CDR3 DNA sequence: TGCGCCAGCAGCCCCTCCTACGAGCAGTACTTC. This gives the protein CASSPSYEQYF.

The J gene is TRBJ1-2, the V gene TRBV14, with 10 bases matching TRBD1. V lost 4 bases and J lost 4; bases outside the gene matches: 6. Germline V gene sequence: CDR1 SGHDN, CDR2 FVKESK. The CDR3 covers 15 residues. CDR3 bases: TGTGCCAGCAGCCGTGGAGGACAGGGGGGCTATGGCTACACCTTC. The encoded protein is CASSRGGQGGYGYTF.

This chain joins TRBV2 and TRBJ1-1; TRBD1 aligns across 9 bases. The germline V gene has CDR1 SNHLY and CDR2 FYNNEI. The CDR3 sequence is 14 residues long. The V and J ends lost 5 bases and 4 bases, in that order; junction bases with no gene match: 5. Here the CDR3 DNA reads TGTGCCAGCAGTACAGGGGGCGGATCCACTGAAGCTTTCTTT. Translation gives CASSTGGGSTEAFF.

This sequence joins TRBV20-1 and TRBJ1-3; TRBD1 matches 7 bases. This CDR3 contains 15 residues. The germline V gene has CDR1 DFQATT and CDR2 SNEGSKA (reference sequence). With V trimmed by 0 bases and J by 4 bases, 6 bases remained unmatched. The CDR3 DNA reads TGCAGTGCTAGAGAAGGAGGGGGCGGGGGAAACACCATATATTTT. Residues: CSAREGGGGGNTIYF.

The CDR3 nucleotides read TGTGCCATCCGTTCCAGCGGGGGGCACGAGACCCAGTACTTC. Translation gives CAIRSSGGHETQYF. The chain joins TRBV10-3 to TRBJ2-5; TRBD2 matches 9 bases. CDR3 length equals 14 residues. The germline V gene encodes CDR1 ENHRY and CDR2 SYGVKD. Trimming cost V 8 bases and J 5 bases; bases outside gene matches: 9.

The V gene is TRBV19, the J gene TRBJ1-2; 7 bases agree with TRBD1. J lost 0 bases, V lost 10 bases, and 8 bases had no gene match. CDR3 length equals 14 residues. Looked up from germline, CDR1 is LNHDA and CDR2 is SQIVND (reference sequence). CDR3: CATLSGTANYGYTF. The CDR3 DNA is TGTGCCACCCTGTCCGGGACAGCTAACTATGGCTACACCTTC.

The CDR3 nucleotides are TGTGCCAGTAGTCCTAGAGGACGGGCGAGCTCCTACAATGAGCAGTTCTTC. Protein: CASSPRGRASSYNEQFF. The V call is TRBV19, the J call TRBJ2-1; D gene uncertain. Germline-derived CDR1 and CDR2 are LNHDA and SQIVND (reference sequence). V was clipped by 5 bases and J by 0 bases, with 17 bases between them. The CDR3 has 17 amino acids.

This chain connects TRBV27 to TRBJ2-7; the D gene is possibly TRBD1 (6 bases). The V gene lost 3 bases and the J gene lost 7 bases, with 13 bases spanning the gap. CDR3 size: 13 residues. Germline CDR1 and CDR2: MNHEY and SMNVEV (reference sequence). CDR3 sequence reads: CASSFRERGEQYF. The CDR3 bases are TGTGCCAGCAGTTTCCGAGAGAGGGGGGAGCAGTACTTC.

This chain joins TRBV19 and TRBJ2-7; the D gene is possibly TRBD2 (5 bases). Looked up from germline, CDR1 is LNHDA and CDR2 is SQIVND (reference sequence). This CDR3 region has 13 residues. V lost 3 bases to trimming and J lost 5 bases, with 11 bases between them. In nucleotides, the CDR3 is TGTGCCAGTAGTATCCGGGGTCCAGACGAGCAGTACTTC. The encoded protein is CASSIRGPDEQYF.

The genes are TRBV7-8 and TRBJ2-3; TRBD2 might be the D (7 bases). The length of the CDR3 is 15 residues. With 4 bases removed from V and 3 bases from J, the gap between germline ends came to 14 bases. The V gene's germline CDR1 is SGHVS and CDR2 FQNEAQ. Here the CDR3 DNA reads TGTGCCAGCAGCTCAGGACGGGGGGCAACAGATACGCAGTATTTT. The encoded protein is CASSSGRGATDTQYF.

The chain joins TRBV20-1 to TRBJ2-3, with D perhaps TRBD2 (6 bases). V was clipped by 0 bases and J by 1 base, with 14 bases between them. CDR1 is DFQATT, CDR2 SNEGSKA, per germline (reference sequence). There are 16 residues in the CDR3. The CDR3 protein is CSARDIRRGGTDTQYF. Written as DNA, the CDR3 is TGCAGTGCTAGAGATATACGGCGGGGAGGCACAGATACGCAGTATTTT.

In this sample, this clonotype turned up a few times. The V gene is TRBV7-2, the J gene TRBJ1-6, with D perhaps matching TRBD1 (5 bases). In germline, CDR1 is SGHTA, CDR2 FQGNSA. V was trimmed by 2 bases and J by 10 bases, leaving 21 bases between them. This CDR3 spans 17 amino acids. The CDR3 is CASSLLRGRGTPSPLHF. The CDR3 DNA sequence: TGTGCCAGCAGCTTATTACGAGGGCGCGGGACCCCCTCACCCCTCCACTTT.

This rearrangement joins TRBV7-6 to TRBJ1-1, with D tentatively TRBD1 (5 bases). This CDR3 is 14 amino acids long. Trimming removed 5 bases from V and 0 bases from J, with 10 bases in between. Germline assignment: CDR1 SGHVS and CDR2 FNYEAQ. CDR3 residues: CASSPMGLNTEAFF. CDR3 sequence (DNA): TGTGCCAGCAGCCCAATGGGGCTGAACACTGAAGCTTTCTTT.

The chain recombines TRBV9 with TRBJ2-2; possibly TRBD2 for D (6 bases). The V gene lost 4 bases and the J gene lost 6 bases, with 16 bases spanning the gap. Germline V gene lookup returns CDR1 SGDLS and CDR2 YYNGEE. The CDR3 consists of 15 residues. As DNA, the CDR3 is TGTGCCAGCAGCCCCCTAGCGCAGGCGGCCGGGGAGCTGTTTTTT. Translating it yields CASSPLAQAAGELFF.

The rearrangement joins TRBV7-2 to TRBJ2-6, with 7 nucleotides matching TRBD2. Germline CDR1 reads SGHTA; CDR2 reads FQGNSA. The V segment lost 8 bases and the J segment 4 bases; nucleotides outside the gene matches: 11. There are 16 residues in the CDR3. DNA for the CDR3: TGTGCCAGCTCGGGGGAGGGATTCTCCGGGGCCAACGTCCTGACTTTC. Protein product: CASSGEGFSGANVLTF.

The rearrangement joins TRBV28 to TRBJ1-1; D remains unclear. V was shortened by 8 bases and J by 8 bases, with 18 bases between the two germline ends. CDR3 length: 13 residues. Germline-derived CDR1 and CDR2 are MDHEN and SYDVKM. The CDR3 loop reads CASSPPAGWEAFF. DNA for the CDR3: TGTGCCAGCTCTCCGCCGGCAGGTTGGGAAGCTTTCTTT.

This clonotype appeared a few times. The chain has TRBV7-8 and TRBJ1-1; the D gene is possibly TRBD1 (5 bases). The germline CDR1 and CDR2 sequences are SGHVS and FQNEAQ. The CDR3 consists of 13 residues. Between the trimmed V and J ends, which lost 6 bases and 5 bases, there was a span of 13 bases. The CDR3 spells CASSYRPGTEAFF. The CDR3, as DNA: TGTGCCAGCAGTTACAGGCCGGGGACTGAAGCTTTCTTT.